This T cell receptor (beta chain) was recorded in a study of early T cells in non-severe SARS-CoV-2 infection. J lost 14 bases, V lost 1 base, and 4 bases had no gene match. The germline gives CDR1 LGHDT, CDR2 YNNKEL (reference sequence). This CDR3 is 13 amino acids long. TCRdb reanalysed the 5' RACE reads using MiXCR and keeps one entry per CDR3 protein. Of about 22,000 distinct CDR3 sequences in the sample, 3.5% to 5% were seen once. In its sample, this clonotype was seen many times. This TCR came from an adult who was a healthcare worker with PCR-confirmed SARS-CoV-2 infection or an uninfected control (not recorded which). The chain joins TRBV3-1 to TRBJ2-1; 11 bases are shared with TRBD2. The sample consisted of whole blood. CDR3 sequence: CASSQALLAGEFF. The DNA for the CDR3 is TGTGCCAGCAGCCAAGCCTTACTAGCGGGGGAGTTCTTC.